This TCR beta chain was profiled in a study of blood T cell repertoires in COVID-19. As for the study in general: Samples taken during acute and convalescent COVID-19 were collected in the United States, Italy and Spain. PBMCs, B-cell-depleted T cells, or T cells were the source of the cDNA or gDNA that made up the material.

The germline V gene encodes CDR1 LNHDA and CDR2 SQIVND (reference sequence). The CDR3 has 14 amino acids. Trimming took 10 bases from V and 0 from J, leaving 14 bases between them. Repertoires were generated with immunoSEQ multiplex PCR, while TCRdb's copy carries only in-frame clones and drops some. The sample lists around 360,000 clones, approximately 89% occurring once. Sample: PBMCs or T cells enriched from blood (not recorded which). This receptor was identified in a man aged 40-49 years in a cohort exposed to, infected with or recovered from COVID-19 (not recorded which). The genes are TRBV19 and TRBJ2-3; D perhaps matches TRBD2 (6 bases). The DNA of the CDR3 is TGTGCCACTGGACGGACTATTAGCACAGATACGCAGTATTTT. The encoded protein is CATGRTISTDTQYF.